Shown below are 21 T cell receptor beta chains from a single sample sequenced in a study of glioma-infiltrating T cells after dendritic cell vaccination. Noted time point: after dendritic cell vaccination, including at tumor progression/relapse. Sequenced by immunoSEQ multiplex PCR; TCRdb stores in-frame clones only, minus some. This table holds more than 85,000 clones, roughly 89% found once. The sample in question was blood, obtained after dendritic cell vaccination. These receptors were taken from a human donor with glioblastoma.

As DNA, the CDR3 is TGTGCCAGCAGCCCATTAGATCGTTGGGTCAGTCCGGGCGAGCAGTACTTC. Amino acids: CASSPLDRWVSPGEQYF. This chain connects TRBV11-1 to TRBJ2-7, with D uncertain. The CDR3 has 17 residues. V lost 5 bases and J lost 6, with 26 bases in between. Germline CDR1 SGHAT, CDR2 FQDESV (reference sequence).

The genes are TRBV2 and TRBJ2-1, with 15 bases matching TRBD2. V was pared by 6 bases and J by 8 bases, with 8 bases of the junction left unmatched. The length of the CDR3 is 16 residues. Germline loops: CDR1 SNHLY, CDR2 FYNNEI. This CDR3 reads CASRFGLAGGVDEQFF. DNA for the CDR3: TGTGCCAGCAGGTTCGGACTAGCGGGGGGGGTCGATGAGCAGTTCTTC.

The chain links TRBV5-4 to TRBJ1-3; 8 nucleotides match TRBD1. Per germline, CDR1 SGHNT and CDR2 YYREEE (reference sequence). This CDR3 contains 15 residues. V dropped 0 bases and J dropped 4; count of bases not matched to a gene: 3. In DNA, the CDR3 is TGTGCCAGCAGCTTGGCAGGGGGCTCGGGAAACACCATATATTTT. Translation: CASSLAGGSGNTIYF.

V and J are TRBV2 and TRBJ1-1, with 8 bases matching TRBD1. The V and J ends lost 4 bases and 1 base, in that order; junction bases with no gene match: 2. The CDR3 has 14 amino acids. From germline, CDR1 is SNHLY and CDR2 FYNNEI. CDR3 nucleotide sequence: TGTGCCAGCAGTGGGACAGGGAGGAACACTGAAGCTTTCTTT. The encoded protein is CASSGTGRNTEAFF.

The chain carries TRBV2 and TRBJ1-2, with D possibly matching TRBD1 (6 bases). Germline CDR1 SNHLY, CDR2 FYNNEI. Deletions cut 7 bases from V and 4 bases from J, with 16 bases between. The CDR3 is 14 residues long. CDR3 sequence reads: CASNIRGGSYGYTF. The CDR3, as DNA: TGTGCCAGCAATATCAGAGGGGGAAGCTATGGCTACACCTTC.

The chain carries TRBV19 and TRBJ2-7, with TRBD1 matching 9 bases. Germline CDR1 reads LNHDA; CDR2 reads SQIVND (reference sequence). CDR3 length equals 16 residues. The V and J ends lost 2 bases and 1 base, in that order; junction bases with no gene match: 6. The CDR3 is CASSIILGTGSYEQYF. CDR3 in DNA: TGTGCCAGTAGTATAATCTTGGGGACAGGGTCCTACGAGCAGTACTTC.

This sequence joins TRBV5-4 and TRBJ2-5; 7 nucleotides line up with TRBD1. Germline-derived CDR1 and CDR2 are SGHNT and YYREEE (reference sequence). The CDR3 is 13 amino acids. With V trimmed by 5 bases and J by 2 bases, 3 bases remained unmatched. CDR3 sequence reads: CASSRDRQETQYF. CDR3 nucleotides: TGTGCCAGCAGTCGGGACAGACAAGAGACCCAGTACTTC.

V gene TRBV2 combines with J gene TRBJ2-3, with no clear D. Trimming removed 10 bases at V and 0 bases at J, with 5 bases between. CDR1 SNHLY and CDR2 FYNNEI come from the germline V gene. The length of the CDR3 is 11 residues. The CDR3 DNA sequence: TGTGCCATCTTAAGCACAGATACGCAGTATTTT. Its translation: CAILSTDTQYF.

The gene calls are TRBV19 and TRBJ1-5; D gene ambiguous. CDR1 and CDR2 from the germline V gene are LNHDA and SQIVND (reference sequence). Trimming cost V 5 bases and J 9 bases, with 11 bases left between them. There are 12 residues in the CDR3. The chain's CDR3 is CASSSDSTPQHF. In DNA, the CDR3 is TGTGCCAGTAGTTCAGACTCCACGCCCCAGCATTTT.

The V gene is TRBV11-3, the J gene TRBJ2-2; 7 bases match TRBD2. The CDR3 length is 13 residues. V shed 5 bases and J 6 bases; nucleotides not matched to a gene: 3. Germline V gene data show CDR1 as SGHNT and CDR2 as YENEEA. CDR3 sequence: CASSPAGAGELFF. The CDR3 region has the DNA TGTGCCAGCAGCCCGGCGGGGGCCGGGGAGCTGTTTTTT.

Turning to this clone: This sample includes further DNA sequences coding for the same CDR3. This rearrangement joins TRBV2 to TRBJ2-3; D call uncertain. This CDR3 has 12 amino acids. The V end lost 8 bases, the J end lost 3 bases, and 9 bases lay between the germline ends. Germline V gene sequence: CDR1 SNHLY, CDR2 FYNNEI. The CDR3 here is CASAADTDTQYF. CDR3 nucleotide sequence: TGTGCCAGCGCGGCGGATACAGATACGCAGTATTTT. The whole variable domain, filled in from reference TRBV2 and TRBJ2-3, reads EPEVTQTPSHQVTQMGQEVILRCVPISNHLYFYWYRQILGQKVEFLVSFYNNEISEKSEIFDDQFSVERPDGSNFTLKIRSTKLEDSAMYFCASAADTDTQYFGPGTRLTVL.

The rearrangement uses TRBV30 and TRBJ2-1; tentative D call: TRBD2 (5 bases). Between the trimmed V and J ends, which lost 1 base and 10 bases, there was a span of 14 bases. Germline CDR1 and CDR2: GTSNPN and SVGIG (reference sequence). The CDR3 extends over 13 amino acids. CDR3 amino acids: CAWSESPEREQFF. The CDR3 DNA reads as TGTGCCTGGAGTGAATCCCCGGAGCGGGAGCAGTTCTTC. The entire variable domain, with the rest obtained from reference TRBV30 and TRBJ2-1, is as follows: SQTIHQWPATLVQPVGSPLSLECTVEGTSNPNLYWYRQAAGRGLQLLFYSVGIGQISSEVPQNLSASRPQDRQFILSSKKLLLSDSGFYLCAWSESPEREQFFGPGTRLTVL.

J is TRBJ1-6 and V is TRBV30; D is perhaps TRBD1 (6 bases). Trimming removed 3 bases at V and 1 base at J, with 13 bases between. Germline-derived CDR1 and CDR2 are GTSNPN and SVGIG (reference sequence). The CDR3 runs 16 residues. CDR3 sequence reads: CAWSGGGRSYNSPLHF. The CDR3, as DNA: TGTGCCTGGAGCGGGGGGGGCCGATCCTATAATTCACCCCTCCACTTT. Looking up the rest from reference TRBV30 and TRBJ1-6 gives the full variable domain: SQTIHQWPATLVQPVGSPLSLECTVEGTSNPNLYWYRQAAGRGLQLLFYSVGIGQISSEVPQNLSASRPQDRQFILSSKKLLLSDSGFYLCAWSGGGRSYNSPLHFGNGTRLTVT.

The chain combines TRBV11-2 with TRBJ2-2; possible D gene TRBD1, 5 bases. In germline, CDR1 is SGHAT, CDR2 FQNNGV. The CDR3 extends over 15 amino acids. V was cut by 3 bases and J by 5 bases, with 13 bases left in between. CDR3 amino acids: CASSFYRRPTGELFF. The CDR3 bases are TGTGCCAGCAGCTTCTACAGGAGACCTACCGGGGAGCTGTTTTTT.

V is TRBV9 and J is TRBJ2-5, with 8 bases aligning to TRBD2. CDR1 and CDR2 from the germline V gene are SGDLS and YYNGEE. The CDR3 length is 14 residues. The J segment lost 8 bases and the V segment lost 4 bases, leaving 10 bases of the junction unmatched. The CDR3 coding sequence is TGTGCCAGCAGCACACTAGCGGCCTCTTCCACCCAGTACTTC. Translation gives CASSTLAASSTQYF.

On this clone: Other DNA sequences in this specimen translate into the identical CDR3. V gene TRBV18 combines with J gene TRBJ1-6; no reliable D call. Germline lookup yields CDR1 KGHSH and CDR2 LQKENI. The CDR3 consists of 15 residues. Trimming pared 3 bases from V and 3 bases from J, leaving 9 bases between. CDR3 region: CASSPTRDYNSPLHF. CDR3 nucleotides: TGTGCCAGCTCACCGACGAGGGACTATAATTCACCCCTCCACTTT. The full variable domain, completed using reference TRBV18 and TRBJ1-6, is NAGVMQNPRHLVRRRGQEARLRCSPMKGHSHVYWYRQLPEEGLKFMVYLQKENIIDESGMPKERFSAEFPKEGPSILRIQQVVRGDSAAYFCASSPTRDYNSPLHFGNGTRLTVT.

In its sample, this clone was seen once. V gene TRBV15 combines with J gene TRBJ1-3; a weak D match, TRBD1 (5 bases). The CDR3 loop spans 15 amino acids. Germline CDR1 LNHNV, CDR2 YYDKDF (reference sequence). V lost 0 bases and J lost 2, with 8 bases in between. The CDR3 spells CATSRDRGAGNTIYF. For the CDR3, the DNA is TGTGCCACCAGCAGAGATCGGGGGGCTGGAAACACCATATATTTT.

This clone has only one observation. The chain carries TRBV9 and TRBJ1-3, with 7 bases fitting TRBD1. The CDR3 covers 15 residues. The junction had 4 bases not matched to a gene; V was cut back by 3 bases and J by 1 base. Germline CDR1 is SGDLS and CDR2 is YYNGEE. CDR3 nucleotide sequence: TGTGCCAGCAGCGCCAGACAGGGTTCTGGAAACACCATATATTTT. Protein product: CASSARQGSGNTIYF.

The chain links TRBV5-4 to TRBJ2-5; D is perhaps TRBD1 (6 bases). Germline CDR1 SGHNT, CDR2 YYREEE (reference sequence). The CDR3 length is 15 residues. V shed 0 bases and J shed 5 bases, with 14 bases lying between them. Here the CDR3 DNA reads TGTGCCAGCAGCTTGGCAGGGGTAGGGGGTGAGACCCAGTACTTC. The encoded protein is CASSLAGVGGETQYF.

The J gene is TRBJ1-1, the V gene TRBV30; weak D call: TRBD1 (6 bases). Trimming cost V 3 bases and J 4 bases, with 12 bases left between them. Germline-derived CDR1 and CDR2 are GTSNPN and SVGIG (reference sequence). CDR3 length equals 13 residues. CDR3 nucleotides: TGTGCCTGGAGGCAGGGGCCGGCCACTGAAGCTTTCTTT. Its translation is CAWRQGPATEAFF.

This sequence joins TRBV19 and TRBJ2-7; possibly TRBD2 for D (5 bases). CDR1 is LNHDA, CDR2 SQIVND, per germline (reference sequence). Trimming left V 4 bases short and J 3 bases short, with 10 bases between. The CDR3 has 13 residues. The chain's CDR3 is CASSTGLGYEQYF. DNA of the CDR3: TGTGCCAGTAGTACAGGACTGGGCTACGAGCAGTACTTC.